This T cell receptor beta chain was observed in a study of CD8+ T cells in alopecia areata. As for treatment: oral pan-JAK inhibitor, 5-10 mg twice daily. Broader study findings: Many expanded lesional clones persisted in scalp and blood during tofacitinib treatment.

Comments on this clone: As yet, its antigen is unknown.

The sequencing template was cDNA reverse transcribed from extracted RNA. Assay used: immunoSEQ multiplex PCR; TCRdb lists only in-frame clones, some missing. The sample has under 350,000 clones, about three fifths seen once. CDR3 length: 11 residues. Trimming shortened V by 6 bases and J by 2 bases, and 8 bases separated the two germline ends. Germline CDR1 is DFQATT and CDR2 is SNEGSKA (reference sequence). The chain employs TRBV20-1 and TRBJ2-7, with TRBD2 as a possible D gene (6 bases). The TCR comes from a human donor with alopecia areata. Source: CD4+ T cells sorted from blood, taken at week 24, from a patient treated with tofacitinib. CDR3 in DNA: TGCAGTGCCGGGACTGCCTACGAGCAGTACTTC. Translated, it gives CSAGTAYEQYF.